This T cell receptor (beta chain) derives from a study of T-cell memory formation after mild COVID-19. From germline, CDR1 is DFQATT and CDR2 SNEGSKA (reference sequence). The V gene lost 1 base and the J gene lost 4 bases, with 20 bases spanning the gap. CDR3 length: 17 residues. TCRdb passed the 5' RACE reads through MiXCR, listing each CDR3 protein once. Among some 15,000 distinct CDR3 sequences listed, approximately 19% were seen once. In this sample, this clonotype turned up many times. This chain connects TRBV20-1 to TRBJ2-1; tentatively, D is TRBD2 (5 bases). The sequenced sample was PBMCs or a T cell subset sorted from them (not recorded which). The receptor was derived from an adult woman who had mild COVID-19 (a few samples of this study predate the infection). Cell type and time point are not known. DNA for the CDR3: TGCAGTGCTAGAGCTTACCTGACTATACAGTCGTACAATGAGCAGTTCTTC. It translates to CSARAYLTIQSYNEQFF.